Listed below are T cell receptor beta chains from one sample, sequenced in a study of CD8 T cells in ankylosing spondylitis. Each CDR3 protein gets one entry after TCRdb re-called the 5' RACE reads with MiXCR. The data show 750,000 to 850,000 distinct CDR3 sequences, approximately 12% seen once. The specimen was blood, either unsorted or a sorted T cell fraction (not recorded which). The receptors shown here come from a male donor with ankylosing spondylitis. Each CDR3 is given with its conserved first and last residue. Each record gives: V gene, D gene, J gene, clone size, CDR3 DNA, CDR3 protein. The D gene is left open where the match is weak. Size is omitted from some rows. Given values are once, few, many or a class for expanded clones.

V gene: TRBV29-1; D gene: .; J gene: TRBJ2-7; clone size: many; CDR3 DNA: TGCAGCGTTGCGGTCGCTACCGACGAGCAGTACTTC; CDR3 protein: CSVAVATDEQYF
V gene: TRBV6-5; D gene: .; J gene: TRBJ2-5; clone size: .; CDR3 DNA: TGTGCCAGCAGTTGGGGGGACTTGAGAGAGACCCAGTACTTC; CDR3 protein: CASSWGDLRETQYF
V gene: TRBV5-1; D gene: TRBD1; J gene: TRBJ1-1; clone size: .; CDR3 DNA: TGCGCCAGCAGCCCTCTGAGACAGGGTGGCACTGAAGCTTTCTTT; CDR3 protein: CASSPLRQGGTEAFF
V gene: TRBV9; D gene: .; J gene: TRBJ2-3; clone size: .; CDR3 DNA: TGTGCCAGCAGCGAACCCCCGGTGACCACAGATACGCAGTATTTT; CDR3 protein: CASSEPPVTTDTQYF
V gene: TRBV28; D gene: .; J gene: TRBJ2-1; clone size: once; CDR3 DNA: TGTGCCAGCATACGGAACTACAATGAGCAGTTCTTC; CDR3 protein: CASIRNYNEQFF
V gene: TRBV7-9; D gene: .; J gene: TRBJ1-4; clone size: .; CDR3 DNA: TGTGCCAGCAGCCGAAATGAAAAACTGTTTTTT; CDR3 protein: CASSRNEKLFF
V gene: TRBV7-2; D gene: .; J gene: TRBJ2-5; clone size: few; CDR3 DNA: TGTGCCAGCAGCTTACAGGCAGAGTACCAAGAGACCCAGTACTTC; CDR3 protein: CASSLQAEYQETQYF
V gene: TRBV5-1; D gene: .; J gene: TRBJ2-2; clone size: many; CDR3 DNA: TGCGCCAGCAGCTCCTATAGGGTCTCAACCGGGGAGCTGTTTTTT; CDR3 protein: CASSSYRVSTGELFF
V gene: TRBV20-1; D gene: TRBD2; J gene: TRBJ2-1; clone size: many; CDR3 DNA: TGCAGTGCTAGAGATGGTATTCAGCGGGGGGGCTCAGATGAGCAGTTCTTC; CDR3 protein: CSARDGIQRGGSDEQFF
V gene: TRBV12-3/TRBV12-4; D gene: TRBD1; J gene: TRBJ1-6; clone size: many; CDR3 DNA: TGTGCCAGCAGTACGGGACAGAATTATAATTCACCCCTCCACTTT; CDR3 protein: CASSTGQNYNSPLHF
V gene: TRBV2; D gene: .; J gene: TRBJ1-6; clone size: few; CDR3 DNA: TGTGCCAGCACTTCCAAGACGGGATTCAGCTCCTATAATTCACCCCTCCACTTT; CDR3 protein: CASTSKTGFSSYNSPLHF
V gene: TRBV7-2; D gene: .; J gene: TRBJ1-2; clone size: many; CDR3 DNA: TGTGCCAGCAGCACTGAGGGAGCTAACTATGGCTACACCTTC; CDR3 protein: CASSTEGANYGYTF
V gene: TRBV24-1; D gene: .; J gene: TRBJ2-5; clone size: few; CDR3 DNA: TGTGCCACCAGTGCCGACGCGGCAACCCAGTACTTC; CDR3 protein: CATSADAATQYF
V gene: TRBV6-2/TRBV6-3; D gene: .; J gene: TRBJ2-1; clone size: .; CDR3 DNA: TGTGCCAGCAGTTCCCGACACGGAGTTTACCGCAGCTCCTACAATGAGCAGTTCTTC; CDR3 protein: CASSSRHGVYRSSYNEQFF
V gene: TRBV29-1; D gene: .; J gene: TRBJ1-2; clone size: .; CDR3 DNA: TGCAGCGTTGAAAAACCGGTCTATGGCTACACCTTC; CDR3 protein: CSVEKPVYGYTF
V gene: TRBV7-9; D gene: .; J gene: TRBJ2-3; clone size: .; CDR3 DNA: TGTGCCAGCAGCTTAAGCAGAGTGGCAGATACGCAGTATTTT; CDR3 protein: CASSLSRVADTQYF
V gene: TRBV9; D gene: .; J gene: TRBJ2-1; clone size: .; CDR3 DNA: TGTGCCAGCAGCGTAGCTCCGGCCTCCTACAATGAGCAGTTCTTC; CDR3 protein: CASSVAPASYNEQFF
V gene: TRBV30; D gene: .; J gene: TRBJ1-3; clone size: .; CDR3 DNA: TGTGCCTGGAGTGTTTTCATGGACTCCCGTGCTGGAAACACCATATATTTT; CDR3 protein: CAWSVFMDSRAGNTIYF
V gene: TRBV2; D gene: .; J gene: TRBJ2-1; clone size: .; CDR3 DNA: TGTGCCAGCAGTGTTGGGACACAGAGGGGGTACTACTCCTACAATGAGCAGTTCTTC; CDR3 protein: CASSVGTQRGYYSYNEQFF
V gene: TRBV12-3/TRBV12-4; D gene: .; J gene: TRBJ2-1; clone size: .; CDR3 DNA: TGTGCCAGCAGTCGTTATAACTACAATGAGCAGTTCTTC; CDR3 protein: CASSRYNYNEQFF
V gene: TRBV7-2; D gene: .; J gene: TRBJ1-5; clone size: few; CDR3 DNA: TGTGCCAGCAGCTTAAGGGCAGGAGCGGGCAATCAGCCCCAGCATTTT; CDR3 protein: CASSLRAGAGNQPQHF
V gene: TRBV5-1; D gene: TRBD2; J gene: TRBJ2-1; clone size: few; CDR3 DNA: TGCGCCAGCAGCGGAACCGGGACTAGCGGATACAATGAGCAGTTCTTC; CDR3 protein: CASSGTGTSGYNEQFF
V gene: TRBV6-1; D gene: .; J gene: TRBJ2-1; clone size: few; CDR3 DNA: TGTGCCAGCAGCCTGAGCCGTAGGTTACCGCAGTTCTTC; CDR3 protein: CASSLSRRLPQFF
V gene: TRBV7-2; D gene: .; J gene: TRBJ2-2; clone size: .; CDR3 DNA: TGTGCCAGCAGCTTAAGGGCCGCAGGGCCCGGGGAGCTGTTTTTT; CDR3 protein: CASSLRAAGPGELFF
V gene: TRBV6-5; D gene: .; J gene: TRBJ1-2; clone size: .; CDR3 DNA: TGTGCCAGCAGTTGGACAGCTCGTGTATCTTATGGCTACACCTTT; CDR3 protein: CASSWTARVSYGYTF
V gene: TRBV5-1; D gene: .; J gene: TRBJ2-3; clone size: .; CDR3 DNA: TGCGCCAGCAGCCAGACTAAAGATACGCAGTATTTT; CDR3 protein: CASSQTKDTQYF
V gene: TRBV5-8; D gene: .; J gene: TRBJ2-3; clone size: .; CDR3 DNA: TGTGCCAGCATCCCTAACGGGGCCGGAGATACGCAGTATTTT; CDR3 protein: CASIPNGAGDTQYF
V gene: TRBV20-1; D gene: .; J gene: TRBJ1-1; clone size: .; CDR3 DNA: TGCAGTGCTAGAAAAGCAGGGGTGGGCACTGAAGCTTTCTTT; CDR3 protein: CSARKAGVGTEAFF
V gene: TRBV15; D gene: .; J gene: TRBJ2-1; clone size: few; CDR3 DNA: TGTGCCACCAGCAGAGGCCCGTTGGGGGGGCTCAATGAGCAGTTCTTC; CDR3 protein: CATSRGPLGGLNEQFF
V gene: TRBV12-3/TRBV12-4; D gene: TRBD1; J gene: TRBJ1-5; clone size: .; CDR3 DNA: TGTGCCAGCAGTTCGGACAGGGGGGGAGATCAGCCCCAGCATTTT; CDR3 protein: CASSSDRGGDQPQHF
V gene: TRBV20-1; D gene: .; J gene: TRBJ2-5; clone size: few; CDR3 DNA: TGCAGTCGAGTCGGATGGGGAGAGACCCAGTACTTC; CDR3 protein: CSRVGWGETQYF
V gene: TRBV20-1; D gene: .; J gene: TRBJ2-7; clone size: many; CDR3 DNA: TGCAGTGCTAGGTTCTGGGGCGAAAGTTACGAGCAGTACTTC; CDR3 protein: CSARFWGESYEQYF